This T cell receptor (beta chain) was identified during a study of a mutant IDH1 vaccine in newly diagnosed glioma. Study in general: The patients were given eight vaccinations, one each in weeks 1, 3, 5, 7, 11, 15, 19 and 23.

Of note for this clone: Its antigen remains unidentified.

The protocol was immunoSEQ multiplex PCR, while the TCRdb copy is restricted to in-frame clones and leaves out a portion. The sample includes 60,000 or so clones, about 81% of them seen just once. Stated time point: week 23, last vaccination. The study gave 300 ug of mutant IDH1 20-mer peptide per vaccine dose, with topical imiquimod. Every donor had a new WHO grade 3 or 4 astrocytoma that was IDH1-mutant, with loss of nuclear ATRX. Sequences were derived from PBMCs, sampled from a glioma patient whose treatment included an IDH1 peptide vaccine. The sequence was obtained from a woman in her 40s with glioma. Some clones in this sample may be carry-over from other donors' samples.

Here the CDR3 reads CASSGRGAGEKLFF. The CDR3 coding sequence is TGTGCCAGCAGCGGCAGGGGGGCCGGTGAAAAACTGTTTTTT. The rearrangement uses TRBV5-4 and TRBJ1-4; 7 bases are shared with TRBD1. Germline V CDR1 and CDR2: SGHNT, YYREEE (reference sequence). The length of the CDR3 is 14 residues. J lost 7 bases, V lost 4 bases, and 7 bases had no gene match.